The sequence of this TCR beta chain was determined in a study of T cell responses to AZD1222 COVID-19 vaccine. Sequencing was performed with immunoSEQ multiplex PCR; in TCRdb, only in-frame clones are kept and a portion is missing. This table has approximately 170,000 clones, 80% to 90% appearing once. The study's findings and limits: Baseline seropositives among AZD1222 recipients totaled only 5 or 6. The donors showed a predominance of white British ancestry and of females, with possible underestimation of clonal diversity.

This clone was observed a handful of times. Its antigen is as yet unknown. V was shortened by 6 bases and J by 3 bases, with 17 bases between the two germline ends. This CDR3 region has 16 residues. Germline V gene lookup returns CDR1 KGHDR and CDR2 SFDVKD. Sequencing used peripheral blood, obtained on day 0 of AZD1222 vaccination. This receptor was taken from an adult in good health. The J gene is TRBJ2-1, the V gene TRBV24-1, with D tentatively TRBD1 (6 bases). The CDR3 nucleotides are TGTGCCACCAGTAACAAGGGGCAGGGGCTCTACAATGAGCAGTTCTTC. It encodes CATSNKGQGLYNEQFF.